The T cell receptor (beta chain) under discussion was sequenced for a study of T cell changes during pregnancy in multiple sclerosis. Deletions cut 5 bases from V and 6 bases from J, with 8 bases between. Germline V gene data show CDR1 as MNHEY and CDR2 as SVGAGI. CDR3 length equals 12 residues. The table came from immunoSEQ multiplex PCR; TCRdb's copy has only in-frame clones and leaves some out. The sample has around 40,000 clones, 85% to 95% seen once. The sample consisted of CD8+ T cells from peripheral blood mononuclear cells, taken in the third trimester of pregnancy. J is TRBJ2-1 and V is TRBV6-5; D might be TRBD2 (6 bases). This clonotype was sampled from a female donor with multiple sclerosis, enrolled in a pregnancy study. CDR3 region: CASSPGVNEQFF. The CDR3 region has the DNA TGTGCCAGCAGTCCGGGGGTCAATGAGCAGTTCTTC.